This TCR beta chain originates from a study of blood T cell repertoires in COVID-19. The CDR3 loop spans 20 amino acids. Germline V gives CDR1 MNHEY, CDR2 SMNVEV (reference sequence). V dropped 2 bases and J dropped 2; count of bases not matched to a gene: 18. Original processing methods: Amplifying reference gene primers gave estimates of nucleated cell counts. Some clones are missing from TCRdb's copy, which holds only in-frame ones; the method was immunoSEQ multiplex PCR. The V and J calls and clone size were taken over from that table, and D and trimming were inferred from the DNA. The sample holds over 120,000 clones, around 83% seen once.

What was sequenced was peripheral blood. The rearrangement links TRBV27 to TRBJ1-1, with 9 bases identical to TRBD1. The TCR was taken from a woman of 80 years or more with acute or convalescent COVID-19. The chain's CDR3 is CASSLRGGTTGGKGNTEAFF. CDR3 DNA sequence: TGTGCCAGCAGTTTAAGGGGGGGTACGACAGGGGGAAAGGGAAACACTGAAGCTTTCTTT.